The present TCR beta chain was sequenced within a study of CD8 T cells in ankylosing spondylitis (dated by TCRdb to 2016 to 2017). Notes on the research overall: T cell receptor beta repertoires were profiled in healthy donors and ankylosing spondylitis patients so that disease-linked TCR variants could be found. Peripheral blood was sampled, and synovial fluid was also collected from ankylosing spondylitis patients. The full study cohort was made up of about 25 ankylosing spondylitis patients and fewer than 120 healthy donors.

Paper-wide results and their limitations: Some of the motif variants had been reported before in the synovial fluid and blood of reactive arthritis patients, a finding that suggests common disease-initiation mechanisms. The disease-linked clones showed a CD8+ phenotype and occurred at relatively low frequencies in peripheral blood. The disease-linked clones were reported as significantly enriched in matched synovial fluid samples from ankylosing spondylitis patients. A TCR beta motif of 8 or 9 highly homologous amino acid variants appeared characteristic of blood from ankylosing spondylitis patients.

After removal of 6 bases from V and 4 bases from J, the junction retains 4 bases not matched to a gene. Spanning cysteine to phenylalanine, the CDR3 consists of 15 amino acids. Of all the DNA, just the CDR3 is kept, 45 bases in frame from base 1. CDR1 and CDR2, per the germline V gene, are MNHEY and SVGEGT. Sequenced on an Illumina HiSeq 2500. Quantitative 5'-RACE with molecular barcodes was used to prepare TCR beta libraries. As for the authors' bioinformatics: A new computational method based on a probabilistic model of VDJ rearrangement was used to identify disease-linked TCR variants. The public reads were reprocessed in TCRdb via fastp at Q25 and MiXCR, keeping in-frame beta chains. Identical CDR3 protein sequences are pooled into one entry, listed with their most common genes and DNA. What appears here as the V and J calls and clone size reflects TCRdb's work, not the paper's. The table for this sample lists some 140,000 distinct CDR3 sequences; over 9.5% of them were counted only once. The top ten constitute less than 5% of the sample.

A note on this clonotype: Its antigen remains unidentified. The record has no base qualities; no much larger clone is one base away.

The chain couples TRBV6-2 or TRBV6-3 to TRBJ2-3, with 13 bases aligning to TRBD2. This receptor was identified in a female donor with ankylosing spondylitis or in good health (not recorded which). Input material: blood, either unsorted or a sorted T cell fraction (not recorded which). For the CDR3, the sequence is CASRRLAGGADTQYF. The bases read TGTGCCAGCAGGAGACTAGCGGGGGGCGCAGATACGCAGTATTTT.